This T cell receptor beta chain was obtained from a study of blood T cell repertoires in COVID-19. This clone was seen more than once but under ten times. Clones were sequenced by immunoSEQ multiplex PCR, and TCRdb holds only the in-frame ones, with some missing. The sample yields approximately 440,000 clones, roughly 88% seen once. Germline V gene lookup returns CDR1 MNHNY and CDR2 SVGAGI (reference sequence). This CDR3 region has 16 residues. Unmatched junction bases numbered 11, after V lost 6 bases and J lost 10 bases. This chain connects TRBV6-6 to TRBJ1-6; 11 bases are shared with TRBD1. This clonotype was sampled from a woman in her forties or fifties with COVID-19, enrolled during active disease. The specimen sequenced was peripheral blood. For the CDR3, the DNA is TGTGCCAGCAGGGGCGGACAGGGGGCGATAGAATCACCCCTCCACTTT. Protein sequence: CASRGGQGAIESPLHF.